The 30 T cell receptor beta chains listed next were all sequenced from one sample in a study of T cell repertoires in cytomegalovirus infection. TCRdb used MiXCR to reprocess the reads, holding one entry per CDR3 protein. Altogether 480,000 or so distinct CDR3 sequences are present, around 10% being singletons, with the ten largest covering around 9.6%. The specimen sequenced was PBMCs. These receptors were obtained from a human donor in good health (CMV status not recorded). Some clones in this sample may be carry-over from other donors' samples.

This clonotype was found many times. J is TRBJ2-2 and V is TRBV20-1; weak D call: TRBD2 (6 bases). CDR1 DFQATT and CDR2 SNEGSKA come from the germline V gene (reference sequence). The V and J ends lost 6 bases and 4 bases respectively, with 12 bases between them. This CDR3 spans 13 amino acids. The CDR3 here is CSATGLFTGELFF. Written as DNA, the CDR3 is TGCAGTGCAACGGGACTCTTCACCGGGGAGCTGTTTTTT.

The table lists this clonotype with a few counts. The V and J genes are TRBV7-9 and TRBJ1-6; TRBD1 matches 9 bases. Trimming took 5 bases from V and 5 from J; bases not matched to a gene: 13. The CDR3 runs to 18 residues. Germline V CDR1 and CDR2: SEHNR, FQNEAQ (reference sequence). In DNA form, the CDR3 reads TGTGCCAGCAGCGCCGCCGGACAGGGGATATCGCATAATTCACCCCTCCACTTT. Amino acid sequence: CASSAAGQGISHNSPLHF.

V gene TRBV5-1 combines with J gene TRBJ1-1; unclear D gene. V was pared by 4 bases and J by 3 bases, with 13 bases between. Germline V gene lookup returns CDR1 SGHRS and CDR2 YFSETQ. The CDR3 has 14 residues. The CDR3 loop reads CASSGRTGHTEAFF. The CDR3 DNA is TGCGCCAGCAGCGGACGGACCGGGCACACTGAAGCTTTCTTT. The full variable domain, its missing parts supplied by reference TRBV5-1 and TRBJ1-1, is KAGVTQTPRYLIKTRGQQVTLSCSPISGHRSVSWYQQTPGQGLQFLFEYFSETQRNKGNFPGRFSGRQFSNSRSEMNVSTLELGDSALYLCASSGRTGHTEAFFGQGTRLTVV.

CDR3: CATSRDRAGSPGELFF. The CDR3 nucleotides are TGTGCCACCAGCAGAGATCGGGCCGGGAGTCCCGGGGAGCTGTTTTTT. The rearrangement joins TRBV15 to TRBJ2-2; possible D gene TRBD2, 6 bases. Deletions cut 0 bases from V and 6 bases from J, with 14 bases between. The CDR3 runs to 16 residues. Germline V gene data show CDR1 as LNHNV and CDR2 as YYDKDF (reference sequence).

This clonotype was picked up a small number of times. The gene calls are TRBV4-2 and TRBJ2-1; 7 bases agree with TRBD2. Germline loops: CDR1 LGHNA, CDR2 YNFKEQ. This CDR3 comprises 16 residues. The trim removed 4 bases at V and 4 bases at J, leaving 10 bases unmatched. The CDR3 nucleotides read TGTGCCAGCAGCCTGCTGGGGGGGGGGGATTACAATGAGCAGTTCTTC. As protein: CASSLLGGGDYNEQFF.

The CDR3 bases are TGCGCCAGCAGCTTGGTGGCAGGATACAATGAGCAGTTCTTC. Translating gives CASSLVAGYNEQFF. This chain uses TRBV5-1 with TRBJ2-1, with no clear D. CDR1 is SGHRS, CDR2 YFSETQ, per germline. Deletions cut 0 bases from V and 4 bases from J, with 8 bases between. This CDR3 has 14 amino acids.

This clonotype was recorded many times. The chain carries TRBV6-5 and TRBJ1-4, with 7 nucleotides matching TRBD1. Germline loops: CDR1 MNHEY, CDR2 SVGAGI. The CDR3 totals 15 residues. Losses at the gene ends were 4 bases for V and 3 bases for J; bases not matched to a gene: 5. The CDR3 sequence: CASSSAGGSNEKLFF. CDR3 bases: TGTGCCAGCAGTTCGGCAGGGGGGTCTAATGAAAAACTGTTTTTT.

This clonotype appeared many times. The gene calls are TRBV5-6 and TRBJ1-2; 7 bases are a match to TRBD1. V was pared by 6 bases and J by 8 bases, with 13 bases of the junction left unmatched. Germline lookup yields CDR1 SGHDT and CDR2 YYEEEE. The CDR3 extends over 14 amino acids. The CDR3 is CASTSLDRVQGYTF. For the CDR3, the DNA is TGTGCCAGCACCTCCCTCGACAGGGTTCAAGGCTACACCTTC. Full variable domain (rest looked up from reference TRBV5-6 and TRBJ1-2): DAGVTQSPTHLIKTRGQQVTLRCSPKSGHDTVSWYQQALGQGPQFIFQYYEEEERQRGNFPDRFSGHQFPNYSSELNVNALLLGDSALYLCASTSLDRVQGYTFGSGTRLTVV.

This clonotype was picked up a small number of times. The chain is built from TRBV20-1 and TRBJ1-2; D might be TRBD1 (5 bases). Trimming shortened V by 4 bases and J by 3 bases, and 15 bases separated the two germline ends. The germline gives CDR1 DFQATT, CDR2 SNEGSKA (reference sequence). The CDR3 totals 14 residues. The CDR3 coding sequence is TGCAGTGCTAACCCCCAACTGGGGGACTATGGCTACACCTTC. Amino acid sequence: CSANPQLGDYGYTF.

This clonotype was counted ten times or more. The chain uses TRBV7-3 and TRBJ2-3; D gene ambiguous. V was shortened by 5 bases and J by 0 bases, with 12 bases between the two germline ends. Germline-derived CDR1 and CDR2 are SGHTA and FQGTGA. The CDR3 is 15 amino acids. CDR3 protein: CASSPAVGSTDTQYF. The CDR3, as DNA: TGTGCCAGCAGCCCGGCTGTGGGGAGCACAGATACGCAGTATTTT. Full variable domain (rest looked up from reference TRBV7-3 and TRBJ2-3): GAGVSQTPSNKVTEKGKYVELRCDPISGHTALYWYRQSLGQGPEFLIYFQGTGAADDSGLPNDRFFAVRPEGSVSTLKIQRTERGDSAVYLCASSPAVGSTDTQYFGPGTRLTVL.

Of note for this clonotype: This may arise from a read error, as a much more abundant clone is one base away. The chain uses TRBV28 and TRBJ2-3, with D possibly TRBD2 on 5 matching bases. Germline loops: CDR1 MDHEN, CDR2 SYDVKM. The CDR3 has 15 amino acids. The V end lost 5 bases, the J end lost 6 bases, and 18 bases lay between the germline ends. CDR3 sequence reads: CASSPLGALVDTQYF. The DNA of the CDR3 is TGTGCCAGCAGTCCCCTTGGCGCACTAGTGGATACGCAGTATTTT.

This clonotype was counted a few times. CDR3: CSARGPGQGTTPLHF. CDR3 bases: TGCAGTGCTAGAGGGCCGGGACAGGGTACGACACCCCTCCACTTT. V and J are TRBV20-1 and TRBJ1-6; 9 bases map to TRBD1. The CDR3 has 15 residues. V dropped 1 base and J dropped 11; count of bases not matched to a gene: 9. The germline CDR1 and CDR2 sequences are DFQATT and SNEGSKA (reference sequence).

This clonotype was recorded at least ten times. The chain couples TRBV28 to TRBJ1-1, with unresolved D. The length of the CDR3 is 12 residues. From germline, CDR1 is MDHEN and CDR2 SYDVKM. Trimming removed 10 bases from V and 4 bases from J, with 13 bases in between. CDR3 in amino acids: CATLKSVTEAFF. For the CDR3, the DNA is TGTGCCACCCTCAAGTCGGTCACTGAAGCTTTCTTT.

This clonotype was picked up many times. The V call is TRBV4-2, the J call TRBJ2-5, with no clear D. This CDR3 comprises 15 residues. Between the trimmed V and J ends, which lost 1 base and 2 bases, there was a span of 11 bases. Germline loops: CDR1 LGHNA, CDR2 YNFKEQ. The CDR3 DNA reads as TGTGCCAGCAGCCAAGCCGGCGGACCGCAAGAGACCCAGTACTTC. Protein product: CASSQAGGPQETQYF.

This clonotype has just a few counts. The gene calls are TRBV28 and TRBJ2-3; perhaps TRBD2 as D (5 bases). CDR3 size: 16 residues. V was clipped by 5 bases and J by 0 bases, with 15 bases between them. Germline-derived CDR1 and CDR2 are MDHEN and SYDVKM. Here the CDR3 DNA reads TGTGCCAGCAGTGGGCCGGGGAGCGGTAGCACAGATACGCAGTATTTT. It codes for CASSGPGSGSTDTQYF. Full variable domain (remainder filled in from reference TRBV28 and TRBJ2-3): DVKVTQSSRYLVKRTGEKVFLECVQDMDHENMFWYRQDPGLGLRLIYFSYDVKMKEKGDIPEGYSVSREKKERFSLILESASTNQTSMYLCASSGPGSGSTDTQYFGPGTRLTVL.

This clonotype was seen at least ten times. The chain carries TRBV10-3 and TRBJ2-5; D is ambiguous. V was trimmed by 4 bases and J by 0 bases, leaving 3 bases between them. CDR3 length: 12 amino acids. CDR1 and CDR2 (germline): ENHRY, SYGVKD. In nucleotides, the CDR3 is TGTGCCATCAGTGTGGACCAAGAGACCCAGTACTTC. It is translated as CAISVDQETQYF.

The CDR3 DNA is TGTGCCAGCAGCTTGATCGGGGGGGTCGGAAACACCATATATTTT. Protein product: CASSLIGGVGNTIYF. The chain is built from TRBV7-3 and TRBJ1-3, with D perhaps matching TRBD1 (5 bases). CDR3 length: 15 residues. The germline V and J ends were trimmed by 3 bases and 4 bases, with 13 bases remaining between them. From germline, CDR1 is SGHTA and CDR2 FQGTGA.

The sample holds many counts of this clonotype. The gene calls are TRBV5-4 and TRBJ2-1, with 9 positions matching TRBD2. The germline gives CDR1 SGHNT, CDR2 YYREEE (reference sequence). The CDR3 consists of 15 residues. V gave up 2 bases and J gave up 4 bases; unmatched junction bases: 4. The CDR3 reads CASSFASGMYNEQFF. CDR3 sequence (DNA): TGTGCCAGCAGCTTCGCTAGCGGGATGTACAATGAGCAGTTCTTC. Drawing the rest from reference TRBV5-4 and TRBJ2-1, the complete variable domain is ETGVTQSPTHLIKTRGQQVTLRCSSQSGHNTVSWYQQALGQGPQFIFQYYREEENGRGNFPPRFSGLQFPNYSSELNVNALELDDSALYLCASSFASGMYNEQFFGPGTRLTVL.

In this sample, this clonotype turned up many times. The DNA of the CDR3 is TGCGCCAGCAGTCCTACCCAGCCGCCTATCGAGCAGTACTTC. Its translation is CASSPTQPPIEQYF. V usage is TRBV23-1 and J usage is TRBJ2-7; D unresolved. TRBV23-1 is noted as an ORF with a role that remains uncertain. CDR3 length: 14 residues. V was pared by 4 bases and J by 6 bases, with 16 bases between.

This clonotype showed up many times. The CDR3: CASSLNRGYEQYF. The DNA for the CDR3 is TGTGCCAGCAGTTTAAACAGGGGGTACGAGCAGTACTTC. This chain links TRBV12-3 or TRBV12-4 with TRBJ2-7; 8 positions agree with TRBD1. V lost 2 bases and J lost 4; bases outside the gene matches: 1. The CDR3 is made up of 13 amino acids.

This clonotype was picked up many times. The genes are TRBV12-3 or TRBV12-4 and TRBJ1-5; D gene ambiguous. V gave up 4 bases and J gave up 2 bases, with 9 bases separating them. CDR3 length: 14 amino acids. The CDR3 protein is CASSWGVGNQPQHF. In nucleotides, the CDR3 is TGTGCCAGCAGTTGGGGTGTGGGCAATCAGCCCCAGCATTTT.

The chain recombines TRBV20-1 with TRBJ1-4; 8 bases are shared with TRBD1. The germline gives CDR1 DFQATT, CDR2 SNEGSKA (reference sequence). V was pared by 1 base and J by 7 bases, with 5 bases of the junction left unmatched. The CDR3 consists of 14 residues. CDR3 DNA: TGCAGTGCTAGAGGGACAGGGACCCGTGAAAAACTGTTTTTT. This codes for CSARGTGTREKLFF.

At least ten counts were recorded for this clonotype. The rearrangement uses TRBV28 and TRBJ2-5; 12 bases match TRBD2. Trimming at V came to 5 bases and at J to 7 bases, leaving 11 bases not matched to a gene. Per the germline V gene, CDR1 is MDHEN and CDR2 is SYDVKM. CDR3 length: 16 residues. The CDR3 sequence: CASSPSSGRAEGTQYF. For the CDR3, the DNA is TGTGCCAGCAGTCCGTCTAGCGGGAGGGCCGAAGGGACCCAGTACTTC.

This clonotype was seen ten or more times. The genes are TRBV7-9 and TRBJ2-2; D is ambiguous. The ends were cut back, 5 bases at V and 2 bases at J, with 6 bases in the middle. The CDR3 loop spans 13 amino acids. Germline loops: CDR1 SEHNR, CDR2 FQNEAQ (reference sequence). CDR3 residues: CASSRVNTGELFF. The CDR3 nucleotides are TGTGCCAGCAGCCGGGTCAACACCGGGGAGCTGTTTTTT.

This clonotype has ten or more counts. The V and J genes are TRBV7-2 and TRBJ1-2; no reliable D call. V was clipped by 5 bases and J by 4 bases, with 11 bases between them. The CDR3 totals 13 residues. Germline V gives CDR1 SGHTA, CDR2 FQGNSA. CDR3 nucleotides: TGTGCCAGCAGCACAGACCCACTCTATGGCTACACCTTC. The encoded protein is CASSTDPLYGYTF.

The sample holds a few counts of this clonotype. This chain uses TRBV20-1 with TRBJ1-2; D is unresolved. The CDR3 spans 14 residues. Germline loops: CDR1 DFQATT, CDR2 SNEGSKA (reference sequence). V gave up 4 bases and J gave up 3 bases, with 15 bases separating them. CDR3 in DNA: TGCAGTGCTACTCATCAAGGAACAGACTATGGCTACACCTTC. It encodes CSATHQGTDYGYTF.

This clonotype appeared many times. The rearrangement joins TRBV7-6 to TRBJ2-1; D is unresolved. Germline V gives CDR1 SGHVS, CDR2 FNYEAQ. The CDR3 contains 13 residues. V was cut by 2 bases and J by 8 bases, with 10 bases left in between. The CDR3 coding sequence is TGTGCCAGCAGCTTATGGAGCAGTTATGAGCAGTTCTTC. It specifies CASSLWSSYEQFF.

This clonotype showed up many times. The CDR3 sequence: CASSLDPVTNQPQHF. Here the CDR3 DNA reads TGTGCCAGCAGCTTAGATCCGGTTACGAATCAGCCCCAGCATTTT. The rearrangement uses TRBV7-2 and TRBJ1-5; no clear D. The V end was cut by 1 base, the J end by 4 bases, with 11 bases between. The CDR3 is 15 amino acids. Germline V gene sequence: CDR1 SGHTA, CDR2 FQGNSA. Full variable domain (remainder filled in from reference TRBV7-2 and TRBJ1-5): GAGVSQSPSNKVTEKGKDVELRCDPISGHTALYWYRQSLGQGLEFLIYFQGNSAPDKSGLPSDRFSAERTGGSVSTLTIQRTQQEDSAVYLCASSLDPVTNQPQHFGDGTRLSIL.

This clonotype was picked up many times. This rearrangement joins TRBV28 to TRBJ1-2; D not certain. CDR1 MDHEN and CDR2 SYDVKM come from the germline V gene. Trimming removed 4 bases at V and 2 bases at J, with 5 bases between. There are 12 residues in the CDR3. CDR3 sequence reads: CASSSLNYGYTF. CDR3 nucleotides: TGTGCCAGCAGTTCCCTCAACTATGGCTACACCTTC.

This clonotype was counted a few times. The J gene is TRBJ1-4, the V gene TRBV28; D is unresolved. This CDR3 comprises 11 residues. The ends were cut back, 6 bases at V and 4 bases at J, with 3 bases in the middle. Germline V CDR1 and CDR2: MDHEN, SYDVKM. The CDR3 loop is CASRDNEKLFF. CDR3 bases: TGTGCCAGCAGAGATAATGAAAAACTGTTTTTT.